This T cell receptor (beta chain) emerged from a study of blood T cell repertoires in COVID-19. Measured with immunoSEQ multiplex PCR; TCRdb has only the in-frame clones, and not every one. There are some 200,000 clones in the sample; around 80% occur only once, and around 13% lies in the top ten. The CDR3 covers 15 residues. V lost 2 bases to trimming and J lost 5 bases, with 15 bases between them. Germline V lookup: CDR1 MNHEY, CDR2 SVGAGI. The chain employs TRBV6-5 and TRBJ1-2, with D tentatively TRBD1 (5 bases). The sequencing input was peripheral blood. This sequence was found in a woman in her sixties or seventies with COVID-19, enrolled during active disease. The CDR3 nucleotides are TGTGCCAGCAGTTACCTGCAAGATGCAGGGTATGGCTACACCTTC. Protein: CASSYLQDAGYGYTF.